The 16 T cell receptor beta chains in this list originate from one sample, sequenced in a study of shared clonotypes between healthy human individuals. Some clones are missing from TCRdb's copy, which holds only in-frame ones; the method was immunoSEQ multiplex PCR. The sample includes roughly 2.4 million clones, more than 90% of them seen just once. The sample consisted of naive CD4+ T cells sorted from blood. The sample's subset: CD45RA+ positively selected. The source is a man aged 18-30 years in good health.

This chain uses TRBV5-1 with TRBJ2-3; no definite D call. This CDR3 spans 12 amino acids. Looked up from germline, CDR1 is SGHRS and CDR2 is YFSETQ. Trimming pared 0 bases from V and 8 bases from J, leaving 7 bases between. The CDR3 DNA reads TGCGCCAGCAGCTTGGCGGTCAGTACGCAGTATTTT. This encodes CASSLAVSTQYF.

This sequence joins TRBV19 and TRBJ1-5; TRBD1 might be the D (6 bases). The length of the CDR3 is 17 residues. Germline V lookup: CDR1 LNHDA, CDR2 SQIVND (reference sequence). Trimming took off 4 bases at V and 0 bases at J, with 16 bases between the two ends. The CDR3 region has the DNA TGTGCCAGTAGTACGACGGGGGCAGACTATAGCAATCAGCCCCAGCATTTT. It translates to CASSTTGADYSNQPQHF.

The chain carries TRBV7-8 and TRBJ2-5; D uncertain. V was cut by 5 bases and J by 5 bases, with 18 bases left in between. CDR1 and CDR2 (germline): SGHVS, FQNEAQ. The CDR3 length is 15 residues. The CDR3 DNA follows: TGTGCCAGCAGCCTAGACGGATCGATAGGGGAGACCCAGTACTTC. This gives the protein CASSLDGSIGETQYF.

The V call is TRBV7-2, the J call TRBJ1-2, with D tentatively TRBD1 (5 bases). V lost 1 base and J lost 4, with 13 bases in between. In germline, CDR1 is SGHTA, CDR2 FQGNSA. The CDR3 contains 15 residues. The CDR3 nucleotides read TGTGCCAGCAGCTTAGGGTCGCAGGGAGGCTATGGCTACACCTTC. This gives the protein CASSLGSQGGYGYTF. Looking up the rest from reference TRBV7-2 and TRBJ1-2 gives the full variable domain: GAGVSQSPSNKVTEKGKDVELRCDPISGHTALYWYRQSLGQGLEFLIYFQGNSAPDKSGLPSDRFSAERTGGSVSTLTIQRTQQEDSAVYLCASSLGSQGGYGYTFGSGTRLTVV.

A note on this clone: Other DNA sequences in the sample encode the same CDR3. The chain has TRBV5-6 and TRBJ2-5; D unresolved. Per the germline V gene, CDR1 is SGHDT and CDR2 is YYEEEE. V shed 1 base and J shed 4 bases, with 2 bases lying between them. The length of the CDR3 is 11 residues. The CDR3 DNA reads as TGTGCCAGCAGCTTGTCAGAGACCCAGTACTTC. Amino acid sequence: CASSLSETQYF.

The rearrangement joins TRBV14 to TRBJ2-7; the D gene is possibly TRBD1 (6 bases). The CDR3 has 14 residues. The germline V gene encodes CDR1 SGHDN and CDR2 FVKESK. The ends were cut back, 1 base at V and 5 bases at J, with 12 bases in the middle. CDR3 sequence reads: CASSQGSRGDEQYF. The CDR3 region has the DNA TGTGCCAGCAGCCAAGGTTCCAGGGGCGACGAGCAGTACTTC.

The chain links TRBV18 to TRBJ2-1; TRBD2 aligns across 8 bases. Per the germline V gene, CDR1 is KGHSH and CDR2 is LQKENI. There are 14 residues in the CDR3. V gave up 3 bases and J gave up 16 bases; unmatched junction bases: 14. In nucleotides, the CDR3 is TGTGCCAGCTCACCCCGCGTTGATCTAGCGGGTGAATTCTTC. This sequence encodes CASSPRVDLAGEFF.

In the case of this clone: One junction end disagrees with the germline gene, perhaps due to a read error. The CDR3, as DNA: TGTGCCTGGAACCGGGACAACTCTGGCTACACCTTC. As protein: CAWNRDNSGYTF. This chain connects TRBV30 to TRBJ1-2, with D perhaps matching TRBD1 (6 bases). Germline-derived CDR1 and CDR2 are GTSNPN and SVGIG (reference sequence). The CDR3 contains 12 residues.

J is TRBJ2-5 and V is TRBV6-1; tentatively, D is TRBD1 (5 bases). This CDR3 region has 14 residues. In germline, CDR1 is MNHNS, CDR2 SASEGT. V gave up 2 bases and J gave up 5 bases, with 12 bases separating them. CDR3 sequence (DNA): TGTGCCAGCAGTGAACAGGGTACGTCGGAGACCCAGTACTTC. It yields the protein CASSEQGTSETQYF.

The CDR3 bases are TGTGCCAGCAGTTTATCAACAGCAGATAATTCACCCCTCCACTTT. Its translation: CASSLSTADNSPLHF. The chain carries TRBV27 and TRBJ1-6; D is undetermined. This CDR3 has 15 amino acids. CDR1 and CDR2 (germline): MNHEY, SMNVEV (reference sequence). Trimming cost V 0 bases and J 5 bases, with 8 bases left between them.

CDR3 nucleotide sequence: TGCGCCAGCAGCAGAACTCAGGGCGATGAGCAGTTCTTC. Protein product: CASSRTQGDEQFF. V gene TRBV5-1 combines with J gene TRBJ2-1, with D maybe TRBD1 (5 bases). V was pared by 4 bases and J by 8 bases, with 13 bases between. CDR1 SGHRS and CDR2 YFSETQ come from the germline V gene. The CDR3 totals 13 residues.

As for this clone: The sample has other DNA sequences that encode this CDR3 too. The CDR3 DNA reads as TGTGCCAGCAGCTTAGTAGGGTATGGCTACACCTTC. Its translation is CASSLVGYGYTF. The chain combines TRBV11-2 with TRBJ1-2; no clear D gene. The ends were cut back, 1 base at V and 5 bases at J, with 5 bases in the middle. The CDR3 covers 12 residues. Germline V gives CDR1 SGHAT, CDR2 FQNNGV.

About this clone: Other DNA sequences in the sample encode the same CDR3. The V call is TRBV11-2, the J call TRBJ2-5; no clear D. This CDR3 is built from 13 residues. Trimming pared 5 bases from V and 1 base from J, leaving 8 bases between. Germline V gene sequence: CDR1 SGHAT, CDR2 FQNNGV. The CDR3 DNA sequence: TGTGCCAGCAGCAGGACGGTCCAAGAGACCCAGTACTTC. Its protein product is CASSRTVQETQYF.

On this clone: Other nucleotide sequences in the sample specify the same CDR3. The chain carries TRBV5-1 and TRBJ2-3; 9 bases map to TRBD2. V trimming: 2 bases; J trimming: 2 bases; junction bases outside the gene matches: 3. The germline CDR1 and CDR2 sequences are SGHRS and YFSETQ. CDR3 size: 15 residues. The CDR3 is CASSLAGGSTDTQYF. CDR3 nucleotide sequence: TGCGCCAGCAGCTTAGCGGGAGGTTCCACAGATACGCAGTATTTT.

Only one count was recorded for this clone. V and J are TRBV5-1 and TRBJ2-1; TRBD2 matches at 10 bases. J was trimmed by 10 bases and V by 4 bases; bases with no gene match: 11. Germline-derived CDR1 and CDR2 are SGHRS and YFSETQ. This CDR3 has 15 amino acids. The CDR3 region has the DNA TGCGCCAGCAGCCCTGCTAGCGGGGGCCTCCGGGAGCAGTTCTTC. Translated, it gives CASSPASGGLREQFF. Together with reference TRBV5-1 and TRBJ2-1, the CDR3 gives the full variable domain: KAGVTQTPRYLIKTRGQQVTLSCSPISGHRSVSWYQQTPGQGLQFLFEYFSETQRNKGNFPGRFSGRQFSNSRSEMNVSTLELGDSALYLCASSPASGGLREQFFGPGTRLTVL.

The chain is built from TRBV2 and TRBJ1-2; D unclear. This CDR3 has 15 amino acids. Germline V gives CDR1 SNHLY, CDR2 FYNNEI. Deletions cut 3 bases from V and 0 bases from J, with 11 bases between. The CDR3 DNA follows: TGTGCCAGCAGTGAGCGCAGGCGACCTAACTATGGCTACACCTTC. Translation: CASSERRRPNYGYTF.